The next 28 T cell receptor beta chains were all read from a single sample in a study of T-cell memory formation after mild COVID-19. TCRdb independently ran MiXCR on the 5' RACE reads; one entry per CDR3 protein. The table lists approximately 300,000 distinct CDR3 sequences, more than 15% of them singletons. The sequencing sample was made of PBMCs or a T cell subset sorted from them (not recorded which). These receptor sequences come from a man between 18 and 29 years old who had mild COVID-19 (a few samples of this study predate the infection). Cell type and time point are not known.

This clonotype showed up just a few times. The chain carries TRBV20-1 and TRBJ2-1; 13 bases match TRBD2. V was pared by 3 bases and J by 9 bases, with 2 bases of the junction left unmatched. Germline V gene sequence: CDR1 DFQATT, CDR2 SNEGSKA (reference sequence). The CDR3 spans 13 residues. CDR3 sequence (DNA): TGCAGTGCTAGGACTAGCGGGGGGTTTGAGCAGTTCTTC. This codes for CSARTSGGFEQFF.

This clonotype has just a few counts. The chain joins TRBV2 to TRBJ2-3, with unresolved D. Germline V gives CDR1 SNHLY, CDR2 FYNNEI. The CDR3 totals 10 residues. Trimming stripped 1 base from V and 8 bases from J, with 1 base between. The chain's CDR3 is CASSEVTQYF. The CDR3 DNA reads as TGTGCCAGCAGTGAAGTTACGCAGTATTTT.

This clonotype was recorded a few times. The CDR3 DNA reads TGCGCCAGCAGCCAAGGTACCAAAAACATTCAGTACTTC. This codes for CASSQGTKNIQYF. The rearrangement joins TRBV4-3 to TRBJ2-4; D remains ambiguous. V was cut by 1 base and J by 2 bases, with 3 bases left in between. Germline V CDR1 and CDR2: LGHNA, YSLEER. CDR3 length: 13 amino acids.

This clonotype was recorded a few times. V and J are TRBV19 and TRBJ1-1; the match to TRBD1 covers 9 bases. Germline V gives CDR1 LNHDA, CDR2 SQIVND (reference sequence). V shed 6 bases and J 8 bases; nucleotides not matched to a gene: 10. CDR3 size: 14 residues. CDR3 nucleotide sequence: TGTGCCAGTAGCTACCAGCCGGGACAGGGAGAAGCTTTCTTT. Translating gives CASSYQPGQGEAFF.

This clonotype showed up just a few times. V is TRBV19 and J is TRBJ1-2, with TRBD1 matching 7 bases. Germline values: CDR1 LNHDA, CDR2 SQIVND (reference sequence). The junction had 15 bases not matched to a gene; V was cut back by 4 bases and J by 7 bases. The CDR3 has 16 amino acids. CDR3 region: CASSTLTADRSLGYTF. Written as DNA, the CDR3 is TGTGCCAGTAGTACCCTAACCGCGGACAGGTCTCTTGGCTACACCTTC.

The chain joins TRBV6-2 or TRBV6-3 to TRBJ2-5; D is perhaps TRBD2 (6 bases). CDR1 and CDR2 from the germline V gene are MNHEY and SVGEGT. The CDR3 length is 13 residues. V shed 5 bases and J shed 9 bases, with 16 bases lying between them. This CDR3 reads CASSSSGQMAQYF. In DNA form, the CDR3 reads TGTGCCAGCAGTAGTAGCGGTCAAATGGCCCAGTACTTC.

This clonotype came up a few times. The CDR3, as DNA: TGTGCCAGCAGTAAGAGCGGGGGAATCAATGAGCAGTTCTTC. The encoded protein is CASSKSGGINEQFF. J is TRBJ2-1 and V is TRBV6-6, with 8 bases that match TRBD2. Looked up from germline, CDR1 is MNHNY and CDR2 is SVGAGI (reference sequence). The J segment lost 6 bases and the V segment lost 5 bases, leaving 6 bases of the junction unmatched. CDR3 length equals 14 residues.

CDR3 sequence (DNA): TGCAGCGTTGAGGAGGGGTTGATCACTGAAGCTTTCTTT. This gives the protein CSVEEGLITEAFF. The chain employs TRBV29-1 and TRBJ1-1; D possibly corresponds to TRBD1 (5 bases). Trimming cost V 3 bases and J 4 bases, with 12 bases left between them. The germline V gene encodes CDR1 SQVTM and CDR2 ANQGSEA. The CDR3 loop spans 13 amino acids.

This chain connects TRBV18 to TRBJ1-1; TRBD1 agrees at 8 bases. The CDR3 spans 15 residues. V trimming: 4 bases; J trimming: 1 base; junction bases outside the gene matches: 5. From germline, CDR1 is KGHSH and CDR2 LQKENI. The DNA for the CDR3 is TGTGCCAGCTCACACGGACAGGGCTCGAACACTGAAGCTTTCTTT. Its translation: CASSHGQGSNTEAFF.

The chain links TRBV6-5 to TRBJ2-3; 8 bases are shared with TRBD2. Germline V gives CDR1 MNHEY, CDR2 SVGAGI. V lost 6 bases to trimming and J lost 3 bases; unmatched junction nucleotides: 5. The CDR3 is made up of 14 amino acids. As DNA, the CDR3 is TGTGCCAGCAGGGCGGGGGGCGCGACAGATACGCAGTATTTT. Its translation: CASRAGGATDTQYF.

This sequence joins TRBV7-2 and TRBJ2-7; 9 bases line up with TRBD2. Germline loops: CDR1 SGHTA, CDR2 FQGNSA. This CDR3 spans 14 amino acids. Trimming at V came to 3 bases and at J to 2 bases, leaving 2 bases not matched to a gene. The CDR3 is CASSFGGGAYEQYV. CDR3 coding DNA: TGTGCCAGCAGCTTTGGCGGGGGGGCCTACGAGCAGTACGTC.

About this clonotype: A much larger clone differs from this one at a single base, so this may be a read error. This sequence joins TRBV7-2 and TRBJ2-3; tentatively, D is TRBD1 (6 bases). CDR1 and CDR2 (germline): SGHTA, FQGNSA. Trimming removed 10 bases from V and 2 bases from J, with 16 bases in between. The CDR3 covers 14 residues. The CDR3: CAISPQGSTDTQYF. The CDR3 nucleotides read TGTGCCATCAGTCCACAGGGCTCCACAGATACGCAGTATTTT.

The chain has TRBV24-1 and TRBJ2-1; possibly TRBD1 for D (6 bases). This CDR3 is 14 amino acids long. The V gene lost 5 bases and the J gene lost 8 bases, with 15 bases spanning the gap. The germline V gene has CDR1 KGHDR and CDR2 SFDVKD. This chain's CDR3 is CATSVAAGVDEQFF. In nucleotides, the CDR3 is TGTGCCACCAGTGTTGCGGCAGGGGTCGATGAGCAGTTCTTC.

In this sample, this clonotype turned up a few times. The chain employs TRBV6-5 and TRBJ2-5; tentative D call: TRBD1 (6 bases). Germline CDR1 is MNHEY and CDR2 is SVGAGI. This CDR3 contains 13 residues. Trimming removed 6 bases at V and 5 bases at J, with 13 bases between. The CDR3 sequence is CASRDSIRETQYF. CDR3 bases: TGTGCCAGCAGGGACAGCATCCGGGAGACCCAGTACTTC.

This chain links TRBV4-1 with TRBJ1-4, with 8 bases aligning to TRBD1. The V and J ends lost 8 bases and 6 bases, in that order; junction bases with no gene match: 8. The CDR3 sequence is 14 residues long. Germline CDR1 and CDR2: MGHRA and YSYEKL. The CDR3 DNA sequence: TGCGCCAGCCTTGACAGGGGCCGAGATGAAAAACTGTTTTTT. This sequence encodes CASLDRGRDEKLFF.

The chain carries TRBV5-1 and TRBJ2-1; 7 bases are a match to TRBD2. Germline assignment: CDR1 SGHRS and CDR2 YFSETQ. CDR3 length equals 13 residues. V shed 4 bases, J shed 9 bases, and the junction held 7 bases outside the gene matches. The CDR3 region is CASSRLGGSEQFF. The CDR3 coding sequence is TGCGCCAGCAGCCGTCTGGGGGGGAGTGAGCAGTTCTTC. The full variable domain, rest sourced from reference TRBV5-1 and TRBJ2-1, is KAGVTQTPRYLIKTRGQQVTLSCSPISGHRSVSWYQQTPGQGLQFLFEYFSETQRNKGNFPGRFSGRQFSNSRSEMNVSTLELGDSALYLCASSRLGGSEQFFGPGTRLTVL.

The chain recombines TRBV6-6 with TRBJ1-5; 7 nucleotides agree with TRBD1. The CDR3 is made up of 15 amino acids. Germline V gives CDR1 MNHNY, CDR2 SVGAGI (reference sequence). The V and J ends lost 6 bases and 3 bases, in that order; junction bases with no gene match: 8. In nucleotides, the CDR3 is TGTGCCAGCAGCCCTCTCGACAGGGACAATCAGCCCCAGCATTTT. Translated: CASSPLDRDNQPQHF.

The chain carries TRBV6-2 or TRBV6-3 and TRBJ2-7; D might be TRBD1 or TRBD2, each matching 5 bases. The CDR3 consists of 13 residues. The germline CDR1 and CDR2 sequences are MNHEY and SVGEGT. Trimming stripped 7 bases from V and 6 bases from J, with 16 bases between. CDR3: CASTTGQGTEQYF. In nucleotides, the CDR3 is TGTGCCAGCACCACGGGGCAGGGAACCGAGCAGTACTTC.

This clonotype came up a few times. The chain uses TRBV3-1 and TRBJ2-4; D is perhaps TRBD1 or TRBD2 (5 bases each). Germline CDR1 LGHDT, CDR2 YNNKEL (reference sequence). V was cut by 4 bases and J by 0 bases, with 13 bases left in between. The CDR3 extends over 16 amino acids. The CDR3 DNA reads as TGTGCCAGCAGCCGGGGGAGCCCGTTAGCCAAAAACATTCAGTACTTC. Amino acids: CASSRGSPLAKNIQYF.

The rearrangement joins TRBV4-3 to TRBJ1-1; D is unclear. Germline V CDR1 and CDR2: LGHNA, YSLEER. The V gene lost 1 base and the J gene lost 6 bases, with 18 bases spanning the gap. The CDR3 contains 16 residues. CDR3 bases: TGCGCCAGCAGCCAAGTATTGGGGTTGAATGGGGCTGAAGCTTTCTTT. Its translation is CASSQVLGLNGAEAFF.

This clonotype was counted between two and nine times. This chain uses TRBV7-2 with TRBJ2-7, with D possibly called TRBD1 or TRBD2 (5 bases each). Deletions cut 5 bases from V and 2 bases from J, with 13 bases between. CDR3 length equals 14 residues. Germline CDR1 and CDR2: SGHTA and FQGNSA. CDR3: CASSLPGRAYEQYF. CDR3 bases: TGTGCCAGCAGCCTGCCGGGACGGGCCTACGAGCAGTACTTC. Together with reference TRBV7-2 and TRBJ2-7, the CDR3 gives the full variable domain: GAGVSQSPSNKVTEKGKDVELRCDPISGHTALYWYRQSLGQGLEFLIYFQGNSAPDKSGLPSDRFSAERTGGSVSTLTIQRTQQEDSAVYLCASSLPGRAYEQYFGPGTRLTVT.

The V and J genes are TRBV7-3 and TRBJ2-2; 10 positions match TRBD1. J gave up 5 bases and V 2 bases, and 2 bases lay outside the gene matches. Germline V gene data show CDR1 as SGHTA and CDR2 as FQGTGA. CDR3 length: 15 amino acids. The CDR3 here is CASSLQDRGTGELFF. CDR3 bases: TGTGCCAGCAGCTTACAGGACAGGGGGACCGGGGAGCTGTTTTTT.

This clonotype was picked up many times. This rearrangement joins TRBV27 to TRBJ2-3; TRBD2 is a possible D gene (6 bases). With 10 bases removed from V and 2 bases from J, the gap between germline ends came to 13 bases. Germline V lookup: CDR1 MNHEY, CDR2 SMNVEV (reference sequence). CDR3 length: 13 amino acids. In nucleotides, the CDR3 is TGTGCCACCGCGGGGAGAAACACAGATACGCAGTATTTT. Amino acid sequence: CATAGRNTDTQYF.

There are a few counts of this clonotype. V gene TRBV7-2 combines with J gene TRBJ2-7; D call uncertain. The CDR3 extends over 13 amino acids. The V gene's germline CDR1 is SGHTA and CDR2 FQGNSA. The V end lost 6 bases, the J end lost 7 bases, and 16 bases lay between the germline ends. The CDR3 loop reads CASSPGTRREQYF. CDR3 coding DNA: TGTGCCAGCAGTCCTGGAACCCGGCGGGAGCAGTACTTC.

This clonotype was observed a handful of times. The CDR3 here is CASSSTGGGSPLHF. For the CDR3, the DNA is TGTGCCAGCAGTTCGACAGGGGGGGGTTCACCCCTCCACTTT. The chain has TRBV12-3 or TRBV12-4 and TRBJ1-6; 9 nucleotides line up with TRBD1. V was pared by 4 bases and J by 9 bases, with 4 bases of the junction left unmatched. The CDR3 spans 14 residues.

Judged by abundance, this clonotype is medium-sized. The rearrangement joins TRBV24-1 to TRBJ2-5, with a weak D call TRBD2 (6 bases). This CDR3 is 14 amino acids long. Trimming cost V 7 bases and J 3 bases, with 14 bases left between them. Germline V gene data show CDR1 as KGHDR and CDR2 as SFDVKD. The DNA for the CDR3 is TGTGCCACCAGCGGATGGGGGGAGGAAGAGACCCAGTACTTC. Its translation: CATSGWGEEETQYF.

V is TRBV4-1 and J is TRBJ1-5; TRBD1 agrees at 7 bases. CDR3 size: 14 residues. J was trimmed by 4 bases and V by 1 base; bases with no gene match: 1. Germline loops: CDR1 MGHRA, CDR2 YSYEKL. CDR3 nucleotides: TGCGCCAGCAGCCAAGCAGGGGGGAATCAGCCCCAGCATTTT. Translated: CASSQAGGNQPQHF.

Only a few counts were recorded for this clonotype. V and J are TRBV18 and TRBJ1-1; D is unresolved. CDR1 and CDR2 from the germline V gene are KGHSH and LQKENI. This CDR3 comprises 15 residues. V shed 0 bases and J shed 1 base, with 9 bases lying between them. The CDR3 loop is CASSPPWAGNTEAFF. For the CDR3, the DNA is TGTGCCAGCTCACCACCGTGGGCAGGGAACACTGAAGCTTTCTTT.